The sequence of this T cell receptor (beta chain) was determined in a study of shared clonotypes between healthy human individuals. It was into CD45RA+ naive and CD45RA-negative memory subsets that the CD4+ cells were split. In its sample, this clone was seen many times. No antigen is known for it. Findings and caveats of the study: With a few donors compared, around 4.7% of naive CD4 clonotypes were shared.

Trimming cost V 4 bases and J 10 bases; bases outside gene matches: 5. The CDR3 is 12 residues long. CDR1 and CDR2 from the germline V gene are LNHNV and YYDKDF (reference sequence). TCRdb keeps only in-frame clones here, not all; method: immunoSEQ multiplex PCR. This sample has roughly 1,000,000 clones, with 78% found just once. Sequenced sample: memory CD4+ T cells from PBMCs. Subset here: CD45RA-negative fraction. The receptor was isolated from a man aged 18 to 30 in good health. Some clones in this sample may be carry-over from other donors' samples. This chain joins TRBV15 and TRBJ2-3; 7 bases are shared with TRBD1. The chain's CDR3 is CATSISGGSQYF. The DNA for the CDR3 is TGTGCCACCAGCATCTCAGGGGGATCGCAGTATTTT.